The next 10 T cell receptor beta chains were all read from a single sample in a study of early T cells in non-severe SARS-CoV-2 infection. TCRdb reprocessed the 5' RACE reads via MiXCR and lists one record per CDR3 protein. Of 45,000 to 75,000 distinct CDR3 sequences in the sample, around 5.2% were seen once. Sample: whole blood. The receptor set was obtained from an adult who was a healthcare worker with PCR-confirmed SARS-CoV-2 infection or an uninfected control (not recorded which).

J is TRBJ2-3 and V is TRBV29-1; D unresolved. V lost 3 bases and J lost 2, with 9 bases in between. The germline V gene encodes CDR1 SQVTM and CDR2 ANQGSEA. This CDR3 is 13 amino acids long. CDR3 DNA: TGCAGCGTTGACTTCAGGACCACAGATACGCAGTATTTT. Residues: CSVDFRTTDTQYF.

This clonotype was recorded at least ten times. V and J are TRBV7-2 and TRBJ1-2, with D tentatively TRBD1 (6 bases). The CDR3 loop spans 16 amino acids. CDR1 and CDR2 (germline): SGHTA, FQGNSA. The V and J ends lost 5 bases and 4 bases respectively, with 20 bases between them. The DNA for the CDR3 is TGTGCCAGCAGCCCGCCCCCTGGGGCAGGGGCCTATGGCTACACCTTC. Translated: CASSPPPGAGAYGYTF.

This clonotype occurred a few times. The CDR3 sequence: CASRDQGHYGYTF. The CDR3 DNA reads as TGTGCCAGCAGGGACCAGGGGCACTATGGCTACACCTTC. This chain connects TRBV12-3 or TRBV12-4 to TRBJ1-2; D might be TRBD1 (6 bases). V was shortened by 6 bases and J by 3 bases, with 11 bases between the two germline ends. CDR3 length equals 13 residues.

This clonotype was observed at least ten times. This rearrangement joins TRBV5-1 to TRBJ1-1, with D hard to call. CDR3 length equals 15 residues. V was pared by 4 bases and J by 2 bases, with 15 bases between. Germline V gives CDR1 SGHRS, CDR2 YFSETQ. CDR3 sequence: CASSLSGGPNTEAFF. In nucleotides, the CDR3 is TGCGCCAGCAGCCTTTCAGGTGGGCCTAACACTGAAGCTTTCTTT.

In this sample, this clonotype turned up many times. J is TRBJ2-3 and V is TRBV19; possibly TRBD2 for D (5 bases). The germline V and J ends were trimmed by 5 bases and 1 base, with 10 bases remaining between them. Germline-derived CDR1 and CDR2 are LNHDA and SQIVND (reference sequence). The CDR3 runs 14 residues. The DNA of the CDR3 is TGTGCCAGTAGTCTAGCTTTTGGCACAGATACGCAGTATTTT. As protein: CASSLAFGTDTQYF. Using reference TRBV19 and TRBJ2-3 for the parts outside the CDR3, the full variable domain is DGGITQSPKYLFRKEGQNVTLSCEQNLNHDAMYWYRQDPGQGLRLIYYSQIVNDFQKGDIAEGYSVSREKKESFPLTVTSAQKNPTAFYLCASSLAFGTDTQYFGPGTRLTVL.

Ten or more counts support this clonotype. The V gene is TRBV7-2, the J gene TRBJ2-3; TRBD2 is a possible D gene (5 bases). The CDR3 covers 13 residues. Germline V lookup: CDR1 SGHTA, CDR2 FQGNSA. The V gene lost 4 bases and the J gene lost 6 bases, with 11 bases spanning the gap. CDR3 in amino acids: CASSSSGPDTQYF. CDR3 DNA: TGTGCCAGCAGCTCCAGCGGTCCGGATACGCAGTATTTT.

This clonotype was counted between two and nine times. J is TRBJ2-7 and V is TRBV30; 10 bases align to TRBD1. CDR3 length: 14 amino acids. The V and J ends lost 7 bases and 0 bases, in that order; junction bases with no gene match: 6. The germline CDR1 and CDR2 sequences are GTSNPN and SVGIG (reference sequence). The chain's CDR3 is CAFLRTGGSYEQYF. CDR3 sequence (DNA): TGTGCCTTCCTCCGGACAGGGGGCTCCTACGAGCAGTACTTC. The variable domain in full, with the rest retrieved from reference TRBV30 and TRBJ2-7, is SQTIHQWPATLVQPVGSPLSLECTVEGTSNPNLYWYRQAAGRGLQLLFYSVGIGQISSEVPQNLSASRPQDRQFILSSKKLLLSDSGFYLCAFLRTGGSYEQYFGPGTRLTVT.

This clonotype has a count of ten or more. The CDR3, as DNA: TGTGCCAGCAGCCAAGAAGCCCTCGAGGAGTATGGAAACACCATATATTTT. It specifies CASSQEALEEYGNTIYF. The rearrangement links TRBV4-2 to TRBJ1-3; no clear D gene. V was shortened by 0 bases and J by 3 bases, with 15 bases between the two germline ends. Per germline, CDR1 LGHNA and CDR2 YNFKEQ. This CDR3 is built from 17 residues.

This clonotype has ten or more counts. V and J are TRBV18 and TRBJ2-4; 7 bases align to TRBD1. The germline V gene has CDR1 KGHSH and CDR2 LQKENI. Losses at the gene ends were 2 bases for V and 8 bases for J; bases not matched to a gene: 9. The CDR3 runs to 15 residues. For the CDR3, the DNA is TGTGCCAGCTCACCAATTACAGGGGCGCGGGACATTCAGTACTTC. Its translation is CASSPITGARDIQYF.

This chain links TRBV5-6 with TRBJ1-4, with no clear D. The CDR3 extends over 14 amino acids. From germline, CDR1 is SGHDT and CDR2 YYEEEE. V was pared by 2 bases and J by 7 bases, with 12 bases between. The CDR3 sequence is CASSLGQSAEKLFF. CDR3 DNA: TGTGCCAGCAGCTTAGGGCAGAGTGCTGAAAAACTGTTTTTT.